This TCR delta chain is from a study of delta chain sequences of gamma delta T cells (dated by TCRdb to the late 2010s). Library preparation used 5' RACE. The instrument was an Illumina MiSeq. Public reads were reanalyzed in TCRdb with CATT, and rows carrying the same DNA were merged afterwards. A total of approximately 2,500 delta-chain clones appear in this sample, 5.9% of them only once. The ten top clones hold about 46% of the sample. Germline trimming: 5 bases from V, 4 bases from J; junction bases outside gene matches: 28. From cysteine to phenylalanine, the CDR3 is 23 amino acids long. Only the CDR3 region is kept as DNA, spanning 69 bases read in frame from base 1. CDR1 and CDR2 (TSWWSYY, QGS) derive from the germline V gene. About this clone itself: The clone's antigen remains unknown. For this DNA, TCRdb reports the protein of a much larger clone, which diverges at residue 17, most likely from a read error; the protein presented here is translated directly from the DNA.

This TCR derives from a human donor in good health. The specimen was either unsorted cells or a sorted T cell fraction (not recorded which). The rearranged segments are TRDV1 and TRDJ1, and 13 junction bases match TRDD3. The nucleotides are TGTGCTCTTGGGACTACTTCCTATTCATACTGGGGGATACGCTGGAGTTGGGGCGATAAACTCATCTTT. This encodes CALGTTSYSYWGIRWSWGDKLIF.